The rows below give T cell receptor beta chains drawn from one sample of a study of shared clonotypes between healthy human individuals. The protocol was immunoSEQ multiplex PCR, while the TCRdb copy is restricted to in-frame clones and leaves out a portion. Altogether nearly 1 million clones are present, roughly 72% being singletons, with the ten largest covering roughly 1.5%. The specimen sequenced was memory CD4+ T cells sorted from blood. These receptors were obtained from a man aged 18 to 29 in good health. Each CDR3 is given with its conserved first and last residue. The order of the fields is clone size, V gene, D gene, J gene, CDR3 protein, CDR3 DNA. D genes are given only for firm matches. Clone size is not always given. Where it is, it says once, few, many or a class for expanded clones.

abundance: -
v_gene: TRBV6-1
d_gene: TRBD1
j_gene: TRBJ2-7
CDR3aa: CASRMVPGGTYEQYF
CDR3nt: TGTGCCAGCAGGATGGTCCCAGGGGGCACATACGAGCAGTACTTC

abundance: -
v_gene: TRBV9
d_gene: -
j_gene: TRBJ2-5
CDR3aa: CASSVDTLIGTQYF
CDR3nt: TGTGCCAGCAGCGTAGATACCTTAATTGGGACCCAGTACTTC

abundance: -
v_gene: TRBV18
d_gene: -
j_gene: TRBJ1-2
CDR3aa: CASSPAKSYGYTF
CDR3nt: TGTGCCAGCTCACCGGCGAAGTCTTATGGCTACACCTTC

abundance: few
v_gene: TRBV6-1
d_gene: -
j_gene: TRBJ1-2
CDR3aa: CASSELGKGYGYTF
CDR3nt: TGTGCCAGCAGTGAATTGGGAAAGGGCTATGGCTACACCTTC

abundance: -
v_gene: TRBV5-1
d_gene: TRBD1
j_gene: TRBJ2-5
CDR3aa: CASSPGTAQETQYF
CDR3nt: TGCGCCAGCAGCCCGGGGACAGCCCAAGAGACCCAGTACTTC

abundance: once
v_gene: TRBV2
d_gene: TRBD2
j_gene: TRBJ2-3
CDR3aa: CASSYGGLTASTDTQYF
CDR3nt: TGTGCCAGCAGCTATGGGGGACTAACGGCTAGCACAGATACGCAGTATTTT

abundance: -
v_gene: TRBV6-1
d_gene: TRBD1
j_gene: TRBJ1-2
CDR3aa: CASSETGTATFYGYTF
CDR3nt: TGTGCCAGCAGTGAGACAGGGACAGCTACCTTCTATGGCTACACCTTC

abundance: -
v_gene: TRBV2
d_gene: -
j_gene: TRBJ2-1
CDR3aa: CASRSGVTLNEQFF
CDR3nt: TGTGCCAGCAGGTCAGGGGTCACTTTAAATGAGCAGTTCTTC

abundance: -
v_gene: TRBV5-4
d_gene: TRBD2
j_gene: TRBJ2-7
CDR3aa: CASSLGGSRNEQYF
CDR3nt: TGTGCCAGCAGCTTGGGCGGGAGTCGGAACGAGCAGTACTTT

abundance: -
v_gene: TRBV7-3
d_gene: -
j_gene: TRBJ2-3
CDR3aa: CASSLTTNTDTQYF
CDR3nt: TGTGCCAGCAGCTTAACGACTAACACAGATACGCAGTATTTT

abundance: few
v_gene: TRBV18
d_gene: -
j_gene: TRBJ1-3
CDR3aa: CASSPVVGDTIYF
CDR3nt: TGTGCCAGCTCACCAGTAGTCGGGGACACCATATATTTT

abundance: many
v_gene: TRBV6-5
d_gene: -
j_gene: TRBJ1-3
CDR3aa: CASISRSGNTIYF
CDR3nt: TGTGCCAGCATAAGTCGATCTGGAAACACCATATATTTT

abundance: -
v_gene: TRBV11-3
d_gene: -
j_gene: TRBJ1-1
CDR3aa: CASSLAGWDTEAFF
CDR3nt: TGTGCCAGCAGCTTAGCAGGCTGGGACACTGAAGCTTTCTTT

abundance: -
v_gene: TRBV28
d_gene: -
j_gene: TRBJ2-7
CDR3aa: CASRRGQSRLLGYEQYF
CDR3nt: TGTGCCAGCAGGAGAGGACAGTCCCGGCTTCTGGGCTACGAGCAGTACTTC

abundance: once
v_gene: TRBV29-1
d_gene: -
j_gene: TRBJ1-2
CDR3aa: CSVCGAENYGYTF
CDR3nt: TGCAGCGTTTGCGGGGCCGAGAACTATGGCTACACCTTC

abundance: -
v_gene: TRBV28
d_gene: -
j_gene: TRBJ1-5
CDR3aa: CASSRSGSNQPQHF
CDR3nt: TGTGCCAGCAGCCGGTCTGGGAGCAATCAGCCCCAGCATTTT

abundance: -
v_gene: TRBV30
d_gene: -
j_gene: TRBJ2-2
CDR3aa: CAWKVQEYAGELFF
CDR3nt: TGTGCCTGGAAGGTACAGGAGTACGCCGGGGAGCTGTTTTTT

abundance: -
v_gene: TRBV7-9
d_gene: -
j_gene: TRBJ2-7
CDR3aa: CASSLALASSYEQYF
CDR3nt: TGTGCCAGCAGCTTAGCGCTAGCCAGCTCCTACGAGCAGTACTTC

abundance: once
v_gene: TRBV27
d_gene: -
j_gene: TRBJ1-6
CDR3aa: CASREQPNSPLHF
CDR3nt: TGTGCCAGCAGAGAACAACCTAATTCACCCCTCCACTTT

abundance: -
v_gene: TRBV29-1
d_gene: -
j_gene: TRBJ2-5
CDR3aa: CSVGGQSETQYF
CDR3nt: TGCAGCGTTGGCGGACAGTCAGAGACCCAGTACTTC

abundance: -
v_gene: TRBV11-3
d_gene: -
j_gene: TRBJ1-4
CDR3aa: CASSLERQATNEKLFF
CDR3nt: TGTGCCAGCAGCTTAGAAAGGCAGGCAACTAATGAAAAACTGTTTTTT

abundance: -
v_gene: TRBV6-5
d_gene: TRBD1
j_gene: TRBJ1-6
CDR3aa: CASRRGTGTSPLHF
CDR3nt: TGTGCCAGCAGGCGTGGGACAGGGACATCACCCCTCCACTTT

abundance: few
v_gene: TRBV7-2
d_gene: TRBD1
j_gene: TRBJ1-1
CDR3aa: CASSRFGQGNTEAFF
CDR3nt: TGTGCCAGCAGCCGCTTCGGACAGGGTAACACTGAAGCTTTCTTT

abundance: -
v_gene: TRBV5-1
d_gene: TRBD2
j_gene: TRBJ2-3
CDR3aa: CASSGSGGTNTDTQYF
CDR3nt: TGCGCCAGCAGCGGAAGCGGAGGGACTAACACAGATACGCAGTATTTT

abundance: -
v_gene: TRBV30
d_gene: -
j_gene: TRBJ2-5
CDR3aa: CAWSVGSYYQETQYF
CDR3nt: TGTGCCTGGAGTGTAGGCAGTTATTACCAAGAGACCCAGTACTTC

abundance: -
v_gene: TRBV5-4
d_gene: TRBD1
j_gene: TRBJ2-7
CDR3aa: CASSPRDRAYEQYF
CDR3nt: TGTGCCAGCAGCCCCCGGGACAGGGCCTACGAGCAGTACTTC

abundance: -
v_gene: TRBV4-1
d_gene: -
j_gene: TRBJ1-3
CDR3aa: CASSVLFGGSGNTIYF
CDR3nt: TGCGCCAGCAGCGTACTATTCGGGGGCTCTGGAAACACCATATATTTT

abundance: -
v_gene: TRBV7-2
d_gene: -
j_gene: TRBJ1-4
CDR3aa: CASSPWVSRGEKLFF
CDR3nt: TGTGCCAGCAGCCCTTGGGTCAGCCGGGGTGAAAAACTGTTTTTT

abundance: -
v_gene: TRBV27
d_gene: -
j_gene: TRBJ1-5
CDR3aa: CASSEGAFGGYSNQPQHF
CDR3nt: TGTGCCAGCAGTGAAGGGGCCTTCGGGGGTTATAGCAATCAGCCCCAGCATTTT

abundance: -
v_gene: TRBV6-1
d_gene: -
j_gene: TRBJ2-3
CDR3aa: CASSVSQGTDTQYF
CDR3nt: TGTGCCAGCAGCGTCTCCCAGGGCACAGATACGCAGTATTTT

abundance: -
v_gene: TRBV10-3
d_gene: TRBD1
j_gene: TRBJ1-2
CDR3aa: CAIRAELGQGIPYGYTF
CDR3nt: TGTGCCATCAGGGCTGAACTTGGACAGGGTATCCCCTATGGCTACACCTTC

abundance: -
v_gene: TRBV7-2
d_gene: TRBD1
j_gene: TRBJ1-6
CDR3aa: CASSSRQGLGSPLHF
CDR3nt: TGTGCTAGCAGCTCACGACAGGGTCTGGGTTCACCCCTCCACTTT

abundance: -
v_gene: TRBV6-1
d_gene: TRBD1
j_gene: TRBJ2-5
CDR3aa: CASSVGDRDQETQYF
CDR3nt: TGTGCCAGCAGTGTAGGGGACAGGGACCAAGAGACCCAGTACTTC

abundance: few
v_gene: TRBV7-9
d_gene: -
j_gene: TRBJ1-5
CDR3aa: CASSRSDSQPQHF
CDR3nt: TGTGCCAGCAGCCGATCGGACAGTCAGCCCCAGCATTTT

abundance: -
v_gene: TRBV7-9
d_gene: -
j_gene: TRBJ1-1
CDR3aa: CASSLQQNTEAFF
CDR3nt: TGTGCCAGCAGCCTACAGCAAAACACTGAAGCTTTCTTT

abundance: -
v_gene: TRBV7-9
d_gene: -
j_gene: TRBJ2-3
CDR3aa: CASSLGQVDTDTQYF
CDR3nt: TGTGCCAGCAGCTTAGGCCAGGTGGACACAGATACGCAGTATTTT

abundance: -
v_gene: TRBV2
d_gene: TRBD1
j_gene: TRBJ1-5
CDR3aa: CASKQGENQPQHF
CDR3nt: TGTGCCAGCAAACAGGGGGAGAATCAGCCCCAGCATTTT

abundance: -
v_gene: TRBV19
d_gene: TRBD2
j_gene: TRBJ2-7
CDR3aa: CASSRDSGSYEQYF
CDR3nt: TGTGCCAGTAGTCGTGATAGCGGGAGCTACGAGCAGTACTTC